Presented here are 6 T cell receptor beta chains from one specimen sequenced in a study of cytomegalovirus exposure and HLA in healthy donors. This PCR relied on a set of 60 Vbeta primers and 13 Jbeta primers. The data were produced by immunoSEQ multiplex PCR, yet TCRdb's version contains in-frame clones alone and is incomplete. Among about 270,000 clones listed, around 65% were seen once. Sample: PBMCs. The receptors stem from a female donor in good health and CMV-seronegative.

The chain links TRBV6-1 to TRBJ2-7; 8 nucleotides line up with TRBD1. The CDR3 has 15 amino acids. With 7 bases clipped from V and 2 bases from J, the junction kept 10 bases outside the gene matches. Germline V lookup: CDR1 MNHNS, CDR2 SASEGT. The CDR3 spells CASISGGRGPYEQYF. The CDR3 DNA reads as TGTGCCAGCATTTCCGGCGGCAGGGGGCCCTACGAGCAGTACTTC.

This clone has only a few counts. This chain joins TRBV7-2 and TRBJ1-5; TRBD1 might be the D (5 bases). This CDR3 is 17 amino acids long. CDR1 is SGHTA, CDR2 FQGNSA, per germline. V gave up 2 bases and J gave up 0 bases, with 14 bases separating them. This CDR3 reads CASSLSAGGGSNQPQHF. The CDR3 coding sequence is TGTGCCAGCAGCTTAAGTGCTGGCGGGGGTAGCAATCAGCCCCAGCATTTT. The entire variable domain, with the rest obtained from reference TRBV7-2 and TRBJ1-5, is as follows: GAGVSQSPSNKVTEKGKDVELRCDPISGHTALYWYRQSLGQGLEFLIYFQGNSAPDKSGLPSDRFSAERTGGSVSTLTIQRTQQEDSAVYLCASSLSAGGGSNQPQHFGDGTRLSIL.

About this clone: One end of the junction does not line up with germline, which may come from a read error. The sample has other DNA sequences that encode this CDR3 too. The gene calls are TRBV5-6 and TRBJ2-3; the match to TRBD1 covers 8 bases. Germline V gene data show CDR1 as SGHDT and CDR2 as YYEEEE. The CDR3 is made up of 14 amino acids. The CDR3 is CASSWGQGTDTQYF. In nucleotides, the CDR3 is TGCGCCAGCAGCTGGGGACAGGGCACAGATACGCAGTATTTT.

The rearrangement joins TRBV29-1 to TRBJ1-3; D call uncertain. The CDR3 contains 13 residues. The V end was cut by 2 bases, the J end by 0 bases, with 5 bases between. CDR1 and CDR2 from the germline V gene are SQVTM and ANQGSEA. The CDR3 DNA is TGCAGCGTTGAACTGAGCTCTGGAAACACCATATATTTT. Its translation: CSVELSSGNTIYF. The variable domain in full, completed from reference TRBV29-1 and TRBJ1-3, reads SAVISQKPSRDICQRGTSLTIQCQVDSQVTMMFWYRQQPGQSLTLIATANQGSEATYESGFVIDKFPISRPNLTFSTLTVSNMSPEDSSIYLCSVELSSGNTIYFGEGSWLTVV.

This chain connects TRBV27 to TRBJ2-1, with TRBD2 as a possible D gene (7 bases). CDR1 is MNHEY, CDR2 SMNVEV, per germline (reference sequence). Trimming took 2 bases from V and 2 from J, leaving 22 bases between them. The CDR3 covers 19 residues. Here the CDR3 DNA reads TGTGCCAGCAGTTTAAAGGGGCTGGGGGGGGCATATACCTACAATGAGCAGTTCTTC. Protein sequence: CASSLKGLGGAYTYNEQFF.

The V call is TRBV10-3, the J call TRBJ2-1; TRBD2 aligns across 13 bases. J was trimmed by 0 bases and V by 0 bases; bases with no gene match: 8. The CDR3 runs to 20 residues. The germline V gene has CDR1 ENHRY and CDR2 SYGVKD. Here the CDR3 DNA reads TGTGCCATCAGTGAGTCGACCGGGACTAGCGGGAAAATCTCCTACAATGAGCAGTTCTTC. This gives the protein CAISESTGTSGKISYNEQFF.